The 12 T cell receptor beta chains presented below share a single source sample, sequenced in a study of technical replicates of blood from four donors. Repertoires were generated with immunoSEQ multiplex PCR, while TCRdb's copy carries only in-frame clones and drops some. This table has tens of thousands of clones, about 95% appearing once. Sequenced material: T cells isolated from PBMCs. The source of these receptors is a human donor in good health.

The chain is built from TRBV30 and TRBJ2-7; the D gene is possibly TRBD1 (6 bases). Trimming removed 0 bases at V and 3 bases at J, with 12 bases between. Germline V CDR1 and CDR2: GTSNPN, SVGIG (reference sequence). There are 14 residues in the CDR3. The CDR3 spells CAWSVEGVGYEQYF. In nucleotides, the CDR3 is TGTGCCTGGAGTGTAGAGGGGGTTGGCTACGAGCAGTACTTC.

This rearrangement joins TRBV5-1 to TRBJ1-1; no clear D gene. CDR1 SGHRS and CDR2 YFSETQ come from the germline V gene. The V gene lost 2 bases and the J gene lost 0 bases, with 8 bases spanning the gap. The CDR3 is made up of 14 amino acids. The CDR3 is CASSFWPMNTEAFF. For the CDR3, the DNA is TGCGCCAGCAGCTTCTGGCCGATGAACACTGAAGCTTTCTTT.

The genes are TRBV27 and TRBJ2-1, with 7 bases matching TRBD2. The J segment lost 6 bases and the V segment lost 4 bases, leaving 12 bases of the junction unmatched. The CDR3 consists of 16 residues. Germline V CDR1 and CDR2: MNHEY, SMNVEV (reference sequence). The CDR3 nucleotides are TGTGCCAGCAGTTCACCATGGCGGGAGAGCGGCAATGAGCAGTTCTTC. Protein sequence: CASSSPWRESGNEQFF.

This rearrangement joins TRBV5-1 to TRBJ1-1; 7 nucleotides line up with TRBD1. The CDR3 sequence is 14 residues long. V lost 0 bases to trimming and J lost 5 bases; unmatched junction nucleotides: 4. The germline V gene encodes CDR1 SGHRS and CDR2 YFSETQ. The CDR3 sequence is CASSLEQGRTEAFF. The DNA of the CDR3 is TGCGCCAGCAGCTTGGAACAGGGGAGGACTGAAGCTTTCTTT.

The chain carries TRBV28 and TRBJ2-1; TRBD2 agrees at 9 bases. Per the germline V gene, CDR1 is MDHEN and CDR2 is SYDVKM. The V and J ends lost 2 bases and 7 bases, in that order; junction bases with no gene match: 18. The CDR3 extends over 19 amino acids. CDR3 nucleotide sequence: TGTGCCAGCAGTTTAAGGTCACTAGCGGGCTCCCAAGATTGGAATGAGCAGTTCTTC. Translation: CASSLRSLAGSQDWNEQFF.

V usage is TRBV27 and J usage is TRBJ2-1; TRBD2 matches at 7 bases. This CDR3 has 12 amino acids. V lost 7 bases to trimming and J lost 8 bases; unmatched junction nucleotides: 5. Looked up from germline, CDR1 is MNHEY and CDR2 is SMNVEV (reference sequence). The CDR3 reads CASKRTSHEQFF. CDR3 DNA: TGTGCCAGCAAACGGACTAGTCATGAGCAGTTCTTC.

The V gene is TRBV7-3, the J gene TRBJ2-7; 7 nucleotides line up with TRBD1. Germline V gives CDR1 SGHTA, CDR2 FQGTGA. The CDR3 consists of 16 residues. V lost 0 bases to trimming and J lost 6 bases; unmatched junction nucleotides: 11. The CDR3 loop reads CASSLTSAGGPPEQYF. In DNA, the CDR3 is TGTGCCAGCAGCTTAACCTCGGCAGGGGGACCCCCCGAGCAGTACTTC.

This chain connects TRBV28 to TRBJ1-2; TRBD1 matches 9 bases. The CDR3 is made up of 15 amino acids. The V segment lost 1 base and the J segment 2 bases; nucleotides outside the gene matches: 2. The germline V gene has CDR1 MDHEN and CDR2 SYDVKM. The CDR3 reads CASSLSGTGNYGYTF. CDR3 nucleotides: TGTGCCAGCAGTTTATCGGGGACAGGGAACTATGGCTACACCTTC.

This rearrangement joins TRBV7-6 to TRBJ1-1, with a weak D call TRBD1 (6 bases). From germline, CDR1 is SGHVS and CDR2 FNYEAQ. Between the trimmed V and J ends, which lost 6 bases and 3 bases, there was a span of 14 bases. CDR3 size: 14 residues. In DNA form, the CDR3 reads TGTGCCAGCAGACAAAATCCAGGGGACACTGAAGCTTTCTTT. Translation gives CASRQNPGDTEAFF.

The genes are TRBV7-9 and TRBJ1-1; D gene ambiguous. Trimming took 2 bases from V and 6 from J, leaving 7 bases between them. There are 12 residues in the CDR3. Germline assignment: CDR1 SEHNR and CDR2 FQNEAQ (reference sequence). Here the CDR3 DNA reads TGTGCCAGCAGCTTAAGGGAGGCTGAAGCTTTCTTT. Its translation: CASSLREAEAFF.

The rearrangement uses TRBV6-5 and TRBJ1-1; D unclear. Germline V lookup: CDR1 MNHEY, CDR2 SVGAGI. The germline V and J ends were trimmed by 7 bases and 4 bases, with 13 bases remaining between them. The CDR3 contains 13 residues. In DNA form, the CDR3 reads TGTGCCAGCACCCGCGGGATCCTCACTGAAGCTTTCTTT. Translated, it gives CASTRGILTEAFF.

This chain uses TRBV5-6 with TRBJ1-1; 8 nucleotides align to TRBD1. The CDR3 has 15 amino acids. V trimming: 0 bases; J trimming: 4 bases; junction bases outside the gene matches: 5. The germline CDR1 and CDR2 sequences are SGHDT and YYEEEE. The CDR3 DNA is TGTGCCAGCAGCTTGGTCTTACAGGGGGGCACTGAAGCTTTCTTT. Its translation: CASSLVLQGGTEAFF. Variable domain in full (rest from reference TRBV5-6 and TRBJ1-1): DAGVTQSPTHLIKTRGQQVTLRCSPKSGHDTVSWYQQALGQGPQFIFQYYEEEERQRGNFPDRFSGHQFPNYSSELNVNALLLGDSALYLCASSLVLQGGTEAFFGQGTRLTVV.